Below are 29 T cell receptor beta chains sequenced from a single sample in a study of blood T cell repertoires in COVID-19. Clones were sequenced by immunoSEQ multiplex PCR, and TCRdb holds only the in-frame ones, with some missing. The data contain about 230,000 clones, about nine tenths of them singletons. The sample comprised PBMCs or T cells enriched from blood (not recorded which). The origin of the receptors is a woman aged 50 to 60 in a cohort exposed to, infected with or recovered from COVID-19 (not recorded which).

The V and J genes are TRBV15 and TRBJ1-3; TRBD1 agrees at 7 bases. The V segment lost 0 bases and the J segment 0 bases; nucleotides outside the gene matches: 5. This CDR3 contains 17 residues. Germline V gives CDR1 LNHNV, CDR2 YYDKDF (reference sequence). This CDR3 reads CATSREGQVGSGNTIYF. In DNA, the CDR3 is TGTGCCACCAGCAGAGAAGGACAGGTTGGCTCTGGAAACACCATATATTTT.

This rearrangement joins TRBV9 to TRBJ2-1, with 9 bases that match TRBD1. The junction had 8 bases not matched to a gene; V was cut back by 0 bases and J by 4 bases. Germline CDR1 SGDLS, CDR2 YYNGEE. The CDR3 is 17 residues long. As DNA, the CDR3 is TGTGCCAGCAGCGTAGATATCGGGGACAGGGTTTACAATGAGCAGTTCTTC. It encodes CASSVDIGDRVYNEQFF.

This clone was picked up many times. The V gene is TRBV14, the J gene TRBJ2-5; no firm D call. Germline V CDR1 and CDR2: SGHDN, FVKESK. V was cut by 1 base and J by 2 bases, with 14 bases left in between. CDR3 length equals 16 residues. As DNA, the CDR3 is TGTGCCAGCAGCCAAGCTTTTGGCAGGCCACAAGAGACCCAGTACTTC. This codes for CASSQAFGRPQETQYF.

In this sample, this clone turned up a few times. The J gene is TRBJ1-2, the V gene TRBV1; the table's D gene call, TRBD1, was not cross checked with the DNA. TRBV1 is tagged as a pseudogene. The CDR3 has 14 residues. The chain's CDR3 is CTSSHLRRQNGYTF. CDR3 DNA: TGCACCAGCAGCCATCTCCGGCGACAGAATGGCTACACCTTC.

J is TRBJ2-7 and V is TRBV7-9; D is possibly TRBD1 (5 bases). The ends were cut back, 1 base at V and 3 bases at J, with 10 bases in the middle. Germline V gene lookup returns CDR1 SEHNR and CDR2 FQNEAQ (reference sequence). The length of the CDR3 is 14 residues. CDR3 region: CASSLGQPNYEQYF. CDR3 nucleotides: TGTGCCAGCAGCTTAGGACAGCCTAACTACGAGCAGTACTTC.

The V gene is TRBV5-1, the J gene TRBJ1-2, with 7 bases matching TRBD1. In germline, CDR1 is SGHRS, CDR2 YFSETQ. After removal of 0 bases from V and 5 bases from J, the junction contained 13 bases not matched to a gene. CDR3 length equals 17 residues. DNA of the CDR3: TGCGCCAGCAGCTTGGAGGATAACTACAGGGGAAGTTATGGCTACACCTTC. Translating it yields CASSLEDNYRGSYGYTF. The full variable domain, its missing parts supplied by reference TRBV5-1 and TRBJ1-2, is KAGVTQTPRYLIKTRGQQVTLSCSPISGHRSVSWYQQTPGQGLQFLFEYFSETQRNKGNFPGRFSGRQFSNSRSEMNVSTLELGDSALYLCASSLEDNYRGSYGYTFGSGTRLTVV.

J is TRBJ2-2 and V is TRBV19, with D possibly being TRBD1 (6 bases). The germline CDR1 and CDR2 sequences are LNHDA and SQIVND (reference sequence). This CDR3 is built from 14 residues. The ends were cut back, 10 bases at V and 3 bases at J, with 15 bases in the middle. The CDR3 reads CATKAGADTGELFF. DNA of the CDR3: TGTGCCACTAAGGCAGGGGCGGACACCGGGGAGCTGTTTTTT.

The CDR3 here is CASSLAGDTEAFF. CDR3 DNA: TGTGCCAGCAGTTTAGCTGGAGACACTGAAGCTTTCTTT. This chain connects TRBV12-3 or TRBV12-4 to TRBJ1-1; D uncertain. The CDR3 is made up of 13 amino acids. Between the trimmed V and J ends, which lost 0 bases and 3 bases, there was a span of 5 bases.

This rearrangement joins TRBV3-1 (or the pseudogene TRBV3-2) to TRBJ2-7; unclear D gene. This CDR3 has 17 residues. The V gene's germline CDR1 is LGHDT and CDR2 YNNKEL (reference sequence). V dropped 4 bases and J dropped 0 bases, with 19 bases sitting between them. In DNA form, the CDR3 reads TGTGCCAGCAGCCCACGATTCGGTAATCTAGTCTCCTACGAGCAGTACTTC. As protein: CASSPRFGNLVSYEQYF.

V is TRBV14 and J is TRBJ2-7; 12 bases line up with TRBD1. CDR1 and CDR2 from the germline V gene are SGHDN and FVKESK. The CDR3 length is 19 residues. V trimming: 0 bases; J trimming: 6 bases; junction bases outside the gene matches: 15. The CDR3 loop is CASSQEIGKGRDRGREQYF. The CDR3 DNA reads TGTGCCAGCAGCCAAGAAATAGGGAAGGGCCGGGACAGGGGGCGCGAGCAGTACTTC.

The genes are TRBV7-8 and TRBJ2-3, with 7 bases lining up with TRBD1. Germline-derived CDR1 and CDR2 are SGHVS and FQNEAQ. CDR3 length equals 16 residues. Trimming at V came to 5 bases and at J to 2 bases, leaving 10 bases not matched to a gene. Here the CDR3 DNA reads TGTGCCAGCAGCCGAGACAGGGTTCCCTCCACAGATACGCAGTATTTT. Translated: CASSRDRVPSTDTQYF. The full variable domain, in which reference TRBV7-8 and TRBJ2-3 provide the parts outside the CDR3, is GAGVSQSPRYKVAKRGQDVALRCDPISGHVSLFWYQQALGQGPEFLTYFQNEAQLDKSGLPSDRFFAERPEGSVSTLKIQRTQQEDSAVYLCASSRDRVPSTDTQYFGPGTRLTVL.

The chain links TRBV4-3 to TRBJ1-6, with D maybe TRBD1 (6 bases). V was shortened by 4 bases and J by 6 bases, with 19 bases between the two germline ends. This CDR3 has 17 amino acids. The germline CDR1 and CDR2 sequences are LGHNA and YSLEER. The CDR3 DNA is TGCGCCAGCAGCCCAAGCCCAGCTGGACAGAGTAATTCACCCCTCCACTTT. This translates into CASSPSPAGQSNSPLHF.

The chain couples TRBV18 to TRBJ1-5, with D perhaps TRBD1 (5 bases). The CDR3 runs to 15 residues. Deletions cut 2 bases from V and 11 bases from J, with 19 bases between. Germline lookup yields CDR1 KGHSH and CDR2 LQKENI. In nucleotides, the CDR3 is TGTGCCAGCTCACCAAGCGCAGGGTCCGTAGGAGCCCAGCATTTT. Amino acid sequence: CASSPSAGSVGAQHF. The full variable domain, with the rest looked up from reference TRBV18 and TRBJ1-5, is NAGVMQNPRHLVRRRGQEARLRCSPMKGHSHVYWYRQLPEEGLKFMVYLQKENIIDESGMPKERFSAEFPKEGPSILRIQQVVRGDSAAYFCASSPSAGSVGAQHFGDGTRLSIL.

This clone was detected many times. This CDR3 reads CASSSSRGKDTQYF. Written as DNA, the CDR3 is TGTGCCAGCAGCTCAAGTCGGGGTAAAGATACGCAGTATTTT. The chain employs TRBV7-9 and TRBJ2-3, with D maybe TRBD2 (5 bases). Germline values: CDR1 SEHNR, CDR2 FQNEAQ (reference sequence). Deletions cut 4 bases from V and 5 bases from J, with 13 bases between. The CDR3 sequence is 14 residues long.

The chain recombines TRBV5-1 with TRBJ1-1; possible D gene TRBD1, 6 bases. The V gene's germline CDR1 is SGHRS and CDR2 YFSETQ. CDR3 length equals 16 residues. The V and J ends lost 4 bases and 2 bases respectively, with 18 bases between them. The CDR3 is CASSVQGFGVNTEAFF. CDR3 DNA sequence: TGCGCCAGCAGCGTACAGGGCTTCGGAGTAAACACTGAAGCTTTCTTT.

The chain recombines TRBV28 with TRBJ1-2; D gene ambiguous. Trimming stripped 7 bases from V and 2 bases from J, with 11 bases between. The germline CDR1 and CDR2 sequences are MDHEN and SYDVKM. There are 13 residues in the CDR3. The CDR3 DNA follows: TGTGCCAGCACCTTACGGGTAAACTATGGCTACACCTTC. It encodes CASTLRVNYGYTF.

V is TRBV7-2 and J is TRBJ1-3; D may be TRBD1 (5 bases). Germline V gene lookup returns CDR1 SGHTA and CDR2 FQGNSA. The CDR3 is 15 amino acids. V was pared by 5 bases and J by 1 base, with 12 bases between. The CDR3 coding sequence is TGTGCCAGCAGCGACAGCGGGGTATCTGGAAACACCATATATTTT. It encodes CASSDSGVSGNTIYF.

V gene TRBV30 combines with J gene TRBJ1-2; D might be TRBD1 (5 bases). Trimming pared 4 bases from V and 4 bases from J, leaving 19 bases between. The CDR3 covers 15 residues. Germline V gives CDR1 GTSNPN, CDR2 SVGIG (reference sequence). CDR3: CAWTSRIGTIYGYTF. CDR3 bases: TGTGCCTGGACTTCTCGGATTGGGACTATCTATGGCTACACCTTC.

The V gene is TRBV2, the J gene TRBJ1-5; D not resolved. The CDR3 runs 13 residues. V was cut by 1 base and J by 5 bases, with 6 bases left in between. Germline V CDR1 and CDR2: SNHLY, FYNNEI. In DNA form, the CDR3 reads TGTGCCAGCAGTGAAGGGTCGGATCAGCCCCAGCATTTT. The encoded protein is CASSEGSDQPQHF.

This clone occurred a few times. The rearrangement uses TRBV7-9 and TRBJ2-7, with TRBD2 matching over 11 bases. The germline V gene has CDR1 SEHNR and CDR2 FQNEAQ (reference sequence). With V trimmed by 1 base and J by 2 bases, 10 bases remained unmatched. The CDR3 is made up of 18 amino acids. DNA for the CDR3: TGTGCCAGCAGCTTAGTCCCCCGTAGCGGGGGGGACGCCTACGAGCAGTACTTC. Its protein is CASSLVPRSGGDAYEQYF.

The J gene is TRBJ1-4, the V gene TRBV29-1; possibly TRBD1 for D (5 bases). Trimming took 7 bases from V and 4 from J, leaving 13 bases between them. Germline loops: CDR1 SQVTM, CDR2 ANQGSEA. CDR3 size: 13 residues. This CDR3 is CSANGGINEKLFF. CDR3 nucleotides: TGCAGCGCGAACGGGGGGATTAATGAAAAACTGTTTTTT.

In this sample, this clone turned up a few times. This rearrangement joins TRBV6-2 or TRBV6-3 to TRBJ1-5; D uncertain. Deletions cut 4 bases from V and 2 bases from J, with 6 bases between. The CDR3 sequence is 13 residues long. Germline assignment: CDR1 MNHEY and CDR2 SVGEGT. In DNA, the CDR3 is TGTGCCAGCAGTTTGATAGGCAATCAGCCCCAGCATTTT. This encodes CASSLIGNQPQHF.

This chain links TRBV30 with TRBJ1-3; D is unresolved. With 3 bases removed from V and 0 bases from J, the gap between germline ends came to 9 bases. Germline lookup yields CDR1 GTSNPN and CDR2 SVGIG (reference sequence). The CDR3 extends over 14 amino acids. CDR3 nucleotides: TGTGCCTGGAGCCGGGTCCTCTCTGGAAACACCATATATTTT. Protein product: CAWSRVLSGNTIYF.

This chain joins TRBV10-1 and TRBJ2-3, with 7 bases lining up with TRBD1. The CDR3 is made up of 15 amino acids. With V trimmed by 3 bases and J by 1 base, 4 bases remained unmatched. Germline V CDR1 and CDR2: WNHNN, SYGVQD (reference sequence). The CDR3 nucleotides are TGCGCCAGCAGTGATGTCGGACAGGGCACAGATACGCAGTATTTT. This sequence encodes CASSDVGQGTDTQYF.

This clone was counted a single time. The chain uses TRBV11-3 and TRBJ2-2; D remains unclear. Trimming pared 0 bases from V and 5 bases from J, leaving 4 bases between. The CDR3 consists of 13 residues. The germline V gene encodes CDR1 SGHNT and CDR2 YENEEA. For the CDR3, the DNA is TGTGCCAGCAGCTTAGAGCGTACCGGGGAGCTGTTTTTT. It yields the protein CASSLERTGELFF.

The chain uses TRBV28 and TRBJ1-1; 7 bases fit TRBD1. The CDR3 contains 15 residues. Germline CDR1 reads MDHEN; CDR2 reads SYDVKM. V dropped 5 bases and J dropped 1; count of bases not matched to a gene: 7. CDR3 in amino acids: CASSPQTGRNTEAFF. In DNA form, the CDR3 reads TGTGCCAGCAGTCCTCAGACAGGGAGGAACACTGAAGCTTTCTTT.

V gene TRBV5-5 combines with J gene TRBJ1-2; 8 positions agree with TRBD1. Germline V gene sequence: CDR1 SGHKS, CDR2 YYEKEE (reference sequence). After removal of 4 bases from V and 0 bases from J, the junction contained 5 bases not matched to a gene. The CDR3 is 15 amino acids. CDR3 protein: CASSGDRTTNYGYTF. DNA of the CDR3: TGTGCCAGCAGCGGGGACAGGACTACTAACTATGGCTACACCTTC.

About this clone itself: At one end, the junction sequence differs from germline, possibly due to a read error. This rearrangement joins TRBV3-1 (or the pseudogene TRBV3-2) to TRBJ2-7; TRBD2 is a possible D gene (6 bases). This CDR3 region has 15 residues. Germline assignment: CDR1 LGHDT and CDR2 YNNKEL (reference sequence). The CDR3 coding sequence is TGTGCCAGCACCCAAAGTAATGGGGGGATGGTCGAGCAGTACTTC. Encoded protein: CASTQSNGGMVEQYF.

The chain is built from TRBV6-6 and TRBJ2-3; maybe TRBD2 (7 bases). CDR1 is MNHNY and CDR2 is SVGAGI in the germline V gene (reference sequence). V lost 11 bases and J lost 6, with 12 bases in between. CDR3 length equals 11 residues. This CDR3 is CACRGADTQYF. CDR3 nucleotides: TGTGCCTGCCGGGGGGCCGATACGCAGTATTTT.